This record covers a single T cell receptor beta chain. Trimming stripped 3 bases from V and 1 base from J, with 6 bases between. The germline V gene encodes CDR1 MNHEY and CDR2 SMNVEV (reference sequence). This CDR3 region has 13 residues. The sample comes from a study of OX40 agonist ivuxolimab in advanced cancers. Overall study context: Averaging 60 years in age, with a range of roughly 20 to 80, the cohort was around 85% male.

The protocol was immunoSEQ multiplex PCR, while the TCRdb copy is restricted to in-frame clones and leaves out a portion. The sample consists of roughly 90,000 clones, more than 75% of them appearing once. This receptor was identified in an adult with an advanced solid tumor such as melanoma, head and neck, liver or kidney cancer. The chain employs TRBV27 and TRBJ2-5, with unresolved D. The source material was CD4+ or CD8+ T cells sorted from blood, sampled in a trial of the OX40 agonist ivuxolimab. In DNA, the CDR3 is TGTGCCAGCAGTTTTTACAGCCAAGAGACCCAGTACTTC. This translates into CASSFYSQETQYF.